These 20 T cell receptor beta chains originate from one sample sequenced in a study of control samples from healthy donors and cancer patients. The table came from immunoSEQ multiplex PCR; TCRdb's copy has only in-frame clones and leaves some out. The sample carries 140,000 to 150,000 clones, 89% recorded once. The specimen was blood. The receptor source for this set is a young man in good health.

V gene TRBV19 combines with J gene TRBJ2-2; unclear D gene. The V gene's germline CDR1 is LNHDA and CDR2 SQIVND (reference sequence). There are 14 residues in the CDR3. With 4 bases removed from V and 0 bases from J, the gap between germline ends came to 6 bases. The CDR3 loop reads CASSNHPNTGELFF. CDR3 DNA: TGTGCCAGTAGTAATCATCCGAACACCGGGGAGCTGTTTTTT.

This chain joins TRBV7-9 and TRBJ2-1; 8 nucleotides agree with TRBD2. After removal of 5 bases from V and 4 bases from J, the junction contained 7 bases not matched to a gene. The CDR3 totals 15 residues. Per the germline V gene, CDR1 is SEHNR and CDR2 is FQNEAQ (reference sequence). The CDR3 DNA sequence: TGTGCCAGCAGCCGCTCGGGACTAGGGTACAATGAGCAGTTCTTC. Translating gives CASSRSGLGYNEQFF.

The chain combines TRBV7-9 with TRBJ1-1, with 9 bases matching TRBD1. The CDR3 consists of 17 residues. J gave up 4 bases and V 3 bases, and 12 bases lay outside the gene matches. CDR1 is SEHNR, CDR2 FQNEAQ, per germline (reference sequence). CDR3 sequence (DNA): TGTGCCAGCAGCTTGCAGAGGACAGGGGTGGGAAGCACTGAAGCTTTCTTT. It yields the protein CASSLQRTGVGSTEAFF.

V usage is TRBV11-2 and J usage is TRBJ2-5; D gene unclear. V was pared by 3 bases and J by 11 bases, with 10 bases between. The V gene's germline CDR1 is SGHAT and CDR2 FQNNGV. This CDR3 comprises 11 residues. The CDR3 loop reads CASSFRLGQYF. The CDR3 bases are TGTGCCAGCAGCTTCCGTTTAGGGCAGTACTTC.

This clone appeared a single time. The chain uses TRBV11-2 and TRBJ2-7; unclear D gene. Trimming took 5 bases from V and 3 from J, leaving 5 bases between them. Germline CDR1 SGHAT, CDR2 FQNNGV. CDR3 length equals 11 residues. In DNA, the CDR3 is TGTGCCAGCAGCGCAATCTACGAGCAGTACTTC. This translates into CASSAIYEQYF.

CDR3 loop: CASRRDSSSYNEQFF. DNA of the CDR3: TGTGCCAGCAGGCGGGACAGTAGCTCCTACAATGAGCAGTTCTTC. The chain links TRBV6-5 to TRBJ2-1, with D possibly TRBD1 on 7 matching bases. Trimming took off 6 bases at V and 0 bases at J, with 12 bases between the two ends. CDR1 MNHEY and CDR2 SVGAGI come from the germline V gene. The CDR3 is made up of 15 amino acids.

The gene calls are TRBV9 and TRBJ2-1; no reliable D call. Germline CDR1 and CDR2: SGDLS and YYNGEE. CDR3 size: 14 residues. V lost 0 bases and J lost 3, with 7 bases in between. CDR3 nucleotide sequence: TGTGCCAGCAGCGTAGATCTGAACTACAATGAGCAGTTCTTC. This sequence encodes CASSVDLNYNEQFF.

The DNA for the CDR3 is TGTGCCAGCAGTGAGGGGTCGGCAGGTGGAAACACCATATATTTT. Protein sequence: CASSEGSAGGNTIYF. This chain links TRBV9 with TRBJ1-3; tentative D call: TRBD1 (5 bases). The CDR3 extends over 15 amino acids. Germline V CDR1 and CDR2: SGDLS, YYNGEE. Trimming removed 5 bases at V and 3 bases at J, with 15 bases between.

This rearrangement joins TRBV19 to TRBJ2-3, with D perhaps TRBD1 or TRBD2 (6 bases each). Trimming stripped 5 bases from V and 4 bases from J, with 19 bases between. This CDR3 is built from 16 residues. Germline assignment: CDR1 LNHDA and CDR2 SQIVND (reference sequence). In DNA, the CDR3 is TGTGCCAGTAGTCTAAGGGGGGCTAGGAAGCCAGATACGCAGTATTTT. Translated, it gives CASSLRGARKPDTQYF.

V gene TRBV5-1 combines with J gene TRBJ2-7; no firm D call. Trimming took off 4 bases at V and 0 bases at J, with 11 bases between the two ends. The CDR3 runs to 14 residues. In germline, CDR1 is SGHRS, CDR2 YFSETQ. The CDR3 here is CASSDDGSSYEQYF. The CDR3 DNA reads as TGCGCCAGCAGCGATGACGGTAGCTCCTACGAGCAGTACTTC.

The chain's CDR3 is CASSPSGQPYNEQFF. CDR3 nucleotide sequence: TGTGCCAGCAGCCCATCGGGACAGCCTTACAATGAGCAGTTCTTC. The rearrangement joins TRBV7-2 to TRBJ2-1; 7 bases fit TRBD1. Losses at the gene ends were 5 bases for V and 4 bases for J; bases not matched to a gene: 8. Germline CDR1 reads SGHTA; CDR2 reads FQGNSA. The CDR3 extends over 15 amino acids. Supplemented by reference TRBV7-2 and TRBJ2-1, the full variable domain reads GAGVSQSPSNKVTEKGKDVELRCDPISGHTALYWYRQSLGQGLEFLIYFQGNSAPDKSGLPSDRFSAERTGGSVSTLTIQRTQQEDSAVYLCASSPSGQPYNEQFFGPGTRLTVL.

The rearrangement links TRBV19 to TRBJ2-3; 11 nucleotides match TRBD2. This CDR3 is 17 amino acids long. Germline-derived CDR1 and CDR2 are LNHDA and SQIVND (reference sequence). The V segment lost 1 base and the J segment 1 base; nucleotides outside the gene matches: 4. CDR3 region: CASSIVLAGVGTDTQYF. In DNA, the CDR3 is TGTGCCAGTAGTATAGTACTAGCGGGAGTGGGCACAGATACGCAGTATTTT.

The chain is built from TRBV6-2 or TRBV6-3 and TRBJ2-5, with TRBD1 matching 7 bases. Trimming cost V 0 bases and J 4 bases; bases outside gene matches: 8. Germline CDR1 and CDR2: MNHEY and SVGEGT. This CDR3 contains 16 residues. The CDR3, as DNA: TGTGCCAGCAGTTACTCGCTTCGAGGGGGCACAGAGACCCAGTACTTC. Amino acid sequence: CASSYSLRGGTETQYF.

The rearrangement joins TRBV18 to TRBJ2-5, with D maybe TRBD2 (6 bases). V lost 3 bases and J lost 5, with 13 bases in between. CDR1 is KGHSH, CDR2 LQKENI, per germline. The CDR3 extends over 14 amino acids. The CDR3 DNA reads TGTGCCAGCTCACCCGGACTATGGGGGGAGACCCAGTACTTC. Residues: CASSPGLWGETQYF.

This sequence joins TRBV7-2 and TRBJ2-1, with no clear D. The V gene lost 7 bases and the J gene lost 1 base, with 5 bases spanning the gap. The CDR3 sequence is 12 residues long. Germline loops: CDR1 SGHTA, CDR2 FQGNSA. Here the CDR3 reads CASTLSYNEQFF. The CDR3, as DNA: TGTGCCAGCACCCTTTCCTACAATGAGCAGTTCTTC.

The chain joins TRBV7-2 to TRBJ2-2; tentative D call: TRBD2 (6 bases). There are 14 residues in the CDR3. The V gene's germline CDR1 is SGHTA and CDR2 FQGNSA. The V gene lost 9 bases and the J gene lost 2 bases, with 13 bases spanning the gap. The CDR3: CASTGLLNTGELFF. As DNA, the CDR3 is TGTGCCAGTACCGGACTACTCAACACCGGGGAGCTGTTTTTT.

The chain carries TRBV11-2 and TRBJ1-2, with 9 bases lining up with TRBD1. The CDR3 has 17 residues. Germline values: CDR1 SGHAT, CDR2 FQNNGV. The V and J ends lost 5 bases and 3 bases, in that order; junction bases with no gene match: 13. For the CDR3, the DNA is TGTGCCAGCAGCCCAGGCCCCGGGACAGGGTTTTACTATGGCTACACCTTC. Amino acids: CASSPGPGTGFYYGYTF.

This chain connects TRBV9 to TRBJ2-7, with 7 nucleotides matching TRBD2. The junction had 11 bases not matched to a gene; V was cut back by 4 bases and J by 4 bases. Germline CDR1 SGDLS, CDR2 YYNGEE. The CDR3 has 15 amino acids. The CDR3 region is CASSQTGGRSYEQYF. DNA of the CDR3: TGTGCCAGCAGCCAGACGGGCGGGAGATCGTACGAGCAGTACTTC.

CDR3 sequence reads: CASSFQVARNEKLFF. CDR3 nucleotides: TGTGCCAGCAGTTTCCAGGTGGCTCGTAATGAAAAACTGTTTTTT. The chain joins TRBV27 to TRBJ1-4, with D unclear. The ends were cut back, 3 bases at V and 4 bases at J, with 12 bases in the middle. There are 15 residues in the CDR3. The germline CDR1 and CDR2 sequences are MNHEY and SMNVEV (reference sequence).

This sequence joins TRBV11-2 and TRBJ2-2, with TRBD2 matching 12 bases. Germline loops: CDR1 SGHAT, CDR2 FQNNGV. This CDR3 has 18 amino acids. Trimming at V came to 3 bases and at J to 6 bases, leaving 11 bases not matched to a gene. The CDR3 coding sequence is TGTGCCAGCAGCTTCCGGACTAGCGGGAAGGTTGGCGCCGGGGAGCTGTTTTTT. It translates to CASSFRTSGKVGAGELFF.